These T cell receptor beta chains were read from a single sample in a study of cytomegalovirus exposure and HLA in healthy donors. Only in-frame clones appear in the TCRdb table, and some are missing; sequencing was by immunoSEQ multiplex PCR. This sample yields 150,000 to 200,000 clones, of which 80% to 85% are seen a single time; around 1.6% belongs to the top ten. The sample comprised PBMCs. These receptors were obtained from a man aged 45 to 65 in good health and CMV-seronegative. Both conserved end residues are part of each CDR3. Fields, in order: clone size, CDR3 length, V gene, D gene, J gene, CDR3 protein, CDR3 DNA. D genes are given only for firm matches. Size is stated for part of the rows, as once, few or many counts, or as a class when the clone is expanded.

>-|16|TRBV5-1|TRBD2|TRBJ2-3
CASSLTSGGAGDTQYF
TGCGCCAGCAGCTTGACTAGCGGGGGGGCCGGGGATACGCAGTATTTT
>-|17|TRBV4-1|-|TRBJ1-3
CASSPRDTGRSGNTIYF
TGCGCCAGCAGCCCCAGGGACACAGGGCGCTCTGGAAACACCATATATTTT
>-|14|TRBV6-6|-|TRBJ1-2
CASSWADANYGYTF
TGTGCCAGCAGTTGGGCCGACGCTAACTATGGCTACACCTTC
>-|14|TRBV28|TRBD1|TRBJ1-3
CASSSTGAGNTIYF
TGTGCCAGCAGTTCAACAGGGGCTGGAAACACCATATATTTT
>-|13|TRBV28|-|TRBJ1-6
CASSFDLASSLHF
TGTGCCAGCAGTTTTGATCTGGCCTCATCCCTCCACTTT
>few|16|TRBV10-3|TRBD2|TRBJ2-7
CAISEPSKGLAGEQYF
TGTGCCATCAGTGAGCCCTCCAAGGGACTAGCGGGGGAGCAGTACTTC
>-|12|TRBV2|-|TRBJ1-2
CASSARDWGYTF
TGTGCCAGCAGTGCCCGGGATTGGGGCTACACCTTC
>-|15|TRBV9|TRBD1|TRBJ2-2
CASSVRDRVTGELFF
TGTGCCAGCAGCGTCCGGGACAGAGTCACCGGGGAGCTGTTTTTT
>-|14|TRBV5-1|-|TRBJ2-3
CASSLRGLTDTQYF
TGCGCCAGCAGCTTGCGGGGTCTCACAGATACGCAGTATTTT
>-|16|TRBV7-6|TRBD1|TRBJ2-1
CASSLANPGQGSEQFF
TGTGCCAGCAGCTTAGCAAATCCGGGACAGGGTTCTGAGCAGTTCTTC
>-|16|TRBV29-1|TRBD2|TRBJ2-1
CSASSGGPLEGNEQFF
TGCAGCGCGTCGAGCGGGGGTCCCCTAGAGGGGAATGAGCAGTTCTTC
>-|15|TRBV6-1|TRBD1|TRBJ2-2
CASRFGQGFSGELFF
TGTGCCAGCAGATTTGGACAGGGTTTTTCCGGGGAGCTGTTTTTT
>-|14|TRBV5-1|TRBD1|TRBJ1-1
CASRYGQGNTEAFF
TGCGCCAGCAGATATGGACAGGGTAACACTGAAGCTTTCTTT
>-|16|TRBV19|TRBD2|TRBJ2-1
CASRATSGVSYNEQFF
TGTGCCAGTAGGGCCACTAGCGGGGTCTCCTACAATGAGCAGTTCTTC
>-|15|TRBV6-5|-|TRBJ2-1
CASSYLVRFYNEQFF
TGTGCCAGCAGTTATCTAGTGCGGTTCTACAATGAGCAGTTCTTC
>-|17|TRBV11-2|TRBD1|TRBJ2-7
CASSLRAPGTGYYEQYF
TGTGCCAGCAGCTTAAGGGCCCCCGGGACAGGGTACTACGAGCAGTACTTC
>-|15|TRBV4-1|-|TRBJ2-2
CASSQGQVRTGELFF
TGCGCCAGCAGCCAAGGGCAGGTCCGCACCGGGGAGCTGTTTTTT
>-|13|TRBV27|TRBD1|TRBJ2-7
CASRSTGVHEQYF
TGTGCCAGCAGGTCGACAGGGGTCCACGAGCAGTACTTC
>-|17|TRBV7-2|TRBD2|TRBJ2-5
CASSLTSRGGIVKTQYF
TGTGCCAGCAGCTTAACATCGCGGGGGGGCATAGTAAAGACCCAGTACTTC
>-|16|TRBV5-1|TRBD2|TRBJ2-1
CASSPISGSVGNEQFF
TGCGCCAGCAGCCCGATCAGCGGGAGCGTCGGCAATGAGCAGTTCTTC
>-|14|TRBV5-1|TRBD2|TRBJ2-5
CASSPGLAGETQYF
TGCGCCAGCAGCCCGGGACTAGCTGGAGAGACCCAGTACTTC
>-|11|TRBV19|-|TRBJ1-2
CASLEAKGYTF
TGTGCCAGCCTAGAGGCGAAAGGCTACACCTTC
>once|15|TRBV27|-|TRBJ1-1
CASSLHPAGDTEAFF
TGTGCCAGCAGTTTACATCCGGCGGGGGACACTGAAGCTTTCTTT
>-|15|TRBV11-2|TRBD2|TRBJ2-2
CASSLSGGAGGELFF
TGTGCCAGCAGCTTGAGCGGGGGGGCAGGCGGGGAGCTGTTTTTT
>-|14|TRBV2|TRBD1|TRBJ2-5
CASSELRGQETQYF
TGTGCCAGCAGTGAGCTCAGGGGGCAAGAGACCCAGTACTTC
>-|13|TRBV6-5|-|TRBJ2-7
CASSRTGVGEQYF
TGTGCCAGCAGTCGGACGGGGGTGGGGGAGCAGTACTTC
>-|16|TRBV4-2|TRBD2|TRBJ2-1
CASSQDLTSGTGEQFF
TGTGCCAGCAGCCAAGATCTTACTAGCGGGACCGGTGAGCAGTTCTTC
>-|14|TRBV6-6|TRBD2|TRBJ2-5
CASSWHSGVETQYF
TGTGCCAGCAGTTGGCATAGCGGGGTGGAGACCCAGTACTTC
>-|18|TRBV15|-|TRBJ2-5
CATSSEISVLGRQETQYF
TGTGCCACCAGCAGCGAGATTTCAGTTCTGGGCAGGCAAGAGACCCAGTACTTC
>few|15|TRBV7-9|TRBD2|TRBJ2-7
CASSPSGGAYERQYF
TGTGCCAGCAGCCCCAGCGGGGGCGCCTACGAGCGGCAGTACTTC
>-|14|TRBV13|-|TRBJ2-2
CASSLAENTGELFF
TGTGCCAGCAGCTTGGCGGAGAACACCGGGGAGCTGTTTTTT
>few|15|TRBV6-1|TRBD1|TRBJ1-1
CASSEGGQGVTEAFF
TGTGCCAGCAGTGAAGGGGGACAGGGGGTCACTGAAGCTTTCTTT
>-|14|TRBV2|TRBD2|TRBJ2-7
CASRRTSGSYEQYF
TGTGCCAGCAGAAGGACTAGCGGGAGCTACGAGCAGTACTTC
>-|16|TRBV30|TRBD1|TRBJ1-5
CAWSVEGAWSNQPQHF
TGTGCCTGGAGTGTAGAGGGGGCTTGGAGCAATCAGCCCCAGCATTTT
>few|14|TRBV11-2|TRBD2|TRBJ2-3
CASRNSGGADTQYF
TGTGCCAGCAGAAATAGCGGGGGGGCGGATACGCAGTATTTT